Each of the 5 T cell receptor beta chains below was sequenced from the same sample in a study of vaccination effects on CD4 cells after COVID-19. Repertoires were generated with immunoSEQ multiplex PCR, while TCRdb's copy carries only in-frame clones and drops some. This sample yields roughly 71,000 clones, of which around 80% are seen a single time; around 1.3% belongs to the top ten. Sequencing in the ViraFEST assay came after antigen-specific CD4+ T cells had been expanded with viral peptide pools, which were used to stimulate PBMC. Having been cultured for around ten days, the cells underwent CD4+ T cell isolation. Vaccination of participants consisted of two doses of either the BNT162b2 or mRNA-1273 vaccine. Their cognate antigens are unknown. Source: CD4+ T cells from PBMCs cultured with HCoV-229E spike peptides, taken after COVID-19 vaccination. These receptors were obtained from a human donor who received a COVID-19 vaccine.

The chain joins TRBV5-5 to TRBJ2-3; D is ambiguous. In germline, CDR1 is SGHKS, CDR2 YYEKEE (reference sequence). Between the trimmed V and J ends, which lost 0 bases and 1 base, there was a span of 6 bases. The CDR3 spans 14 residues. CDR3 amino acids: CASSLDLGTDTQYF. CDR3 bases: TGTGCCAGCAGCTTGGATCTAGGCACAGATACGCAGTATTTT.

The chain combines TRBV5-1 with TRBJ1-2; no clear D gene. CDR1 and CDR2 from the germline V gene are SGHRS and YFSETQ. This CDR3 is built from 13 residues. With 5 bases removed from V and 5 bases from J, the gap between germline ends came to 13 bases. The CDR3 DNA follows: TGCGCCAGCAGATTAGACTCGGCGTATGGCTACACCTTC. It translates to CASRLDSAYGYTF.

V is TRBV29-1 and J is TRBJ2-7, with D perhaps TRBD2 (6 bases). Germline CDR1 and CDR2: SQVTM and ANQGSEA. The CDR3 is 15 residues long. The V end lost 7 bases, the J end lost 3 bases, and 22 bases lay between the germline ends. The CDR3 is CSDAMSPGLIYEQYV. DNA of the CDR3: TGCAGCGACGCGATGAGCCCGGGACTTATCTACGAGCAGTACGTC.

V is TRBV3-1 (or the pseudogene TRBV3-2) and J is TRBJ1-1; D is unclear. V was clipped by 4 bases and J by 0 bases, with 6 bases between them. The V gene's germline CDR1 is LGHDT and CDR2 YNNKEL (reference sequence). The length of the CDR3 is 13 residues. CDR3 in DNA: TGTGCCAGCAGCCGTCAGATGAACACTGAAGCTTTCTTT. It codes for CASSRQMNTEAFF.

V usage is TRBV7-3 and J usage is TRBJ1-1, with D uncertain. Germline CDR1 and CDR2: SGHTA and FQGTGA. CDR3 length: 13 amino acids. V gave up 5 bases and J gave up 1 base, with 8 bases separating them. The CDR3 is CASSRAPNTEAFF. In DNA form, the CDR3 reads TGTGCCAGCAGCCGGGCCCCGAACACTGAAGCTTTCTTT.